One sample yielded the 10 T cell receptor beta chains listed below, sequenced in a study of blood T cell repertoires in COVID-19. The table came from immunoSEQ multiplex PCR; TCRdb's copy has only in-frame clones and leaves some out. The table lists around 68,000 clones, 75% to 85% of them singletons. Sequenced input: peripheral blood. These TCRs come from a human donor in a cohort sampled during active COVID-19.

Only one count was recorded for this clone. V usage is TRBV5-1 and J usage is TRBJ1-1; a possible D gene is TRBD1 (6 bases). The germline V and J ends were trimmed by 4 bases and 0 bases, with 16 bases remaining between them. The CDR3 extends over 16 amino acids. CDR1 SGHRS and CDR2 YFSETQ come from the germline V gene. As DNA, the CDR3 is TGCGCCAGCAGCCTTGGGGGCCTCCTCATGAACACTGAAGCTTTCTTT. Protein product: CASSLGGLLMNTEAFF. Drawing the rest from reference TRBV5-1 and TRBJ1-1, the complete variable domain is KAGVTQTPRYLIKTRGQQVTLSCSPISGHRSVSWYQQTPGQGLQFLFEYFSETQRNKGNFPGRFSGRQFSNSRSEMNVSTLELGDSALYLCASSLGGLLMNTEAFFGQGTRLTVV.

The V and J genes are TRBV7-6 and TRBJ1-4; TRBD1 is a possible D gene (5 bases). The CDR3 has 16 amino acids. In germline, CDR1 is SGHVS, CDR2 FNYEAQ. The V and J ends lost 5 bases and 0 bases respectively, with 13 bases between them. The DNA for the CDR3 is TGTGCCAGCAGCATCCGGACACCAGCAACTAATGAAAAACTGTTTTTT. Translated: CASSIRTPATNEKLFF.

The rearrangement links TRBV19 to TRBJ1-1, with 8 bases identical to TRBD1. Germline CDR1 is LNHDA and CDR2 is SQIVND (reference sequence). The ends lost 9 bases at V and 0 bases at J; junction bases unmatched: 6. This CDR3 comprises 14 residues. The CDR3 loop is CASSRTGLNTEAFF. CDR3 nucleotides: TGTGCCAGCTCTAGGACAGGGTTGAACACTGAAGCTTTCTTT.

V usage is TRBV28 and J usage is TRBJ2-7; D unclear. Germline V gene lookup returns CDR1 MDHEN and CDR2 SYDVKM. Trimming left V 6 bases short and J 7 bases short, with 13 bases between. This CDR3 is 12 amino acids long. The CDR3 nucleotides read TGTGCCAGCAGCGATCGTAGGAGAGAGCAGTACGTC. It codes for CASSDRRREQYV.

The rearrangement joins TRBV5-1 to TRBJ2-3, with 9 bases fitting TRBD2. Trimming cost V 4 bases and J 0 bases; bases outside gene matches: 15. CDR1 and CDR2 (germline): SGHRS, YFSETQ. This CDR3 region has 19 residues. The CDR3, as DNA: TGCGCCAGCAGCCCGACTCGACTAGCGGCGCTCTCTAGCACAGATACGCAGTATTTT. It translates to CASSPTRLAALSSTDTQYF.

This chain links TRBV27 with TRBJ1-1, with TRBD1 matching 8 bases. Per the germline V gene, CDR1 is MNHEY and CDR2 is SMNVEV (reference sequence). This CDR3 is built from 11 residues. V shed 7 bases, J shed 7 bases, and the junction held 2 bases outside the gene matches. CDR3 DNA sequence: TGTGCCAGCATGGGGACAGGTGAAGCTTTCTTT. It encodes CASMGTGEAFF.

This chain links TRBV29-1 with TRBJ1-1; possible D gene TRBD1, 6 bases. CDR1 is SQVTM, CDR2 ANQGSEA, per germline. V lost 4 bases and J lost 0, with 9 bases in between. The CDR3 is 13 residues long. For the CDR3, the DNA is TGCAGCGTTGTAACAGGGATGAACACTGAAGCTTTCTTT. Encoded protein: CSVVTGMNTEAFF.

CDR3 sequence: CASSLEGDVNTEAFF. CDR3 nucleotide sequence: TGCGCCAGCAGCTTGGAGGGGGATGTGAACACTGAAGCTTTCTTT. The V and J genes are TRBV5-1 and TRBJ1-1; a weak D match, TRBD1 (6 bases). The CDR3 extends over 15 amino acids. The V end lost 0 bases, the J end lost 0 bases, and 9 bases lay between the germline ends. Germline loops: CDR1 SGHRS, CDR2 YFSETQ.

The chain has TRBV4-2 and TRBJ1-4; D is perhaps TRBD1 (6 bases). Trimming took off 4 bases at V and 4 bases at J, with 10 bases between the two ends. Germline loops: CDR1 LGHNA, CDR2 YNFKEQ. CDR3 length: 14 amino acids. In DNA, the CDR3 is TGTGCCAGCAGCCTGGACAGCCGTAATGAAAAACTGTTTTTT. Its protein product is CASSLDSRNEKLFF.

The chain carries TRBV30 and TRBJ1-5, with TRBD1 identical over 10 bases. J was trimmed by 4 bases and V by 1 base; bases with no gene match: 4. CDR3 length: 15 residues. Germline V CDR1 and CDR2: GTSNPN, SVGIG (reference sequence). CDR3 sequence: CAWSGAGQGNQPQHF. DNA of the CDR3: TGTGCCTGGAGTGGGGCGGGACAGGGGAATCAGCCCCAGCATTTT.